This T cell receptor (beta chain) is drawn from a study of technical replicates of blood from a few donors. This CDR3 comprises 15 residues. V trimming: 3 bases; J trimming: 2 bases; junction bases outside the gene matches: 5. The germline CDR1 and CDR2 sequences are GTSNPN and SVGIG (reference sequence). Generated by immunoSEQ multiplex PCR, the TCRdb table keeps only in-frame clones and is missing some. The sample records under 65,000 clones, 90% to 96% being singletons. The chain carries TRBV30 and TRBJ2-3, with 10 bases matching TRBD1. The clonotype was recovered from a human donor in good health. Sequences were obtained from T cells isolated from PBMCs. CDR3 DNA: TGTGCCTGGAGGGGGGGGACAGGGGTCACAGATACGCAGTATTTT. Encoded protein: CAWRGGTGVTDTQYF.